Below, 23 T cell receptor beta chains from the same sample are listed, as sequenced in a study of Graves' ophthalmopathy and Graves' hyperthyroidism (dated by TCRdb to 2017 to 2018). The sample was run on an Illumina HiSeq 2000. TCR beta CDR3 regions were amplified from RNA transcripts for repertoire sequencing. The first round of RT-PCR was done with HTBI primers and the Qiagen OneStep RT-PCR kit, and was followed by a second round of multiplex PCR, then size selection and purification. In-frame beta chains were kept once TCRdb had trimmed the public reads at Q25 with fastp and called clones with MiXCR. Each CDR3 protein gets just one entry, which takes the most common genes and DNA from the rows behind it. This sample is represented by about 590,000 distinct CDR3 sequences; 39% of them were singletons. Clones ranked in the top ten supply less than 4.5% of the sample. Sequenced material: peripheral blood or thyroid tissue (not recorded which). The receptors come from an adult man with Graves' hyperthyroidism.

In the case of this clonotype: One junction end disagrees with the germline gene, perhaps due to a read error. The chain uses TRBV29-1 and TRBJ1-5, with D possibly matching TRBD1 (5 bases). CDR1 is SQVTM, CDR2 ANQGSEA, per germline. CDR3 length: 12 residues. The chain's CDR3 is CSVQGLGETQLF. DNA for the CDR3: TGCAGCGTTCAGGGTTTGGGGGAGACCCAGCTTTTT. The variable domain in full, with the rest retrieved from reference TRBV29-1 and TRBJ1-5, is SAVISQKPSRDICQRGTSLTIQCQVDSQVTMMFWYRQQPGQSLTLIATANQGSEATYESGFVIDKFPISRPNLTFSTLTVSNMSPEDSSIYLCSVQGLGETQLFGDGTRLSIL.

In this sample, this clonotype turned up many times. The chain joins TRBV9 to TRBJ1-3, with no clear D. CDR3 length: 14 residues. Germline-derived CDR1 and CDR2 are SGDLS and YYNGEE. V was trimmed by 0 bases and J by 0 bases, leaving 4 bases between them. The CDR3: CASSVGTSGNTIYF. The CDR3 bases are TGTGCCAGCAGCGTAGGAACCTCTGGAAACACCATATATTTT.

This sequence joins TRBV2 and TRBJ2-3; no firm D call. Between the trimmed V and J ends, which lost 5 bases and 0 bases, there was a span of 12 bases. The CDR3 consists of 15 residues. Germline V gives CDR1 SNHLY, CDR2 FYNNEI. As DNA, the CDR3 is TGTGCCAGCAGTCAGCCCCCCGGGAGCACAGATACGCAGTATTTT. Translating it yields CASSQPPGSTDTQYF. The whole variable domain, filled in from reference TRBV2 and TRBJ2-3, reads EPEVTQTPSHQVTQMGQEVILRCVPISNHLYFYWYRQILGQKVEFLVSFYNNEISEKSEIFDDQFSVERPDGSNFTLKIRSTKLEDSAMYFCASSQPPGSTDTQYFGPGTRLTVL.

This clonotype has a count of ten or more. The chain couples TRBV6-6 to TRBJ1-1; D unresolved. V lost 4 bases, J lost 0 bases, and 6 bases lay in between. Germline CDR1 reads MNHNY; CDR2 reads SVGAGI (reference sequence). The CDR3 sequence is 13 residues long. The chain's CDR3 is CASSLPMNTEAFF. CDR3 nucleotide sequence: TGTGCCAGCAGTTTACCTATGAACACTGAAGCTTTCTTT.

The rearrangement uses TRBV20-1 and TRBJ2-5, with 8 positions matching TRBD2. The CDR3 runs 13 residues. Unmatched junction bases numbered 5, after V lost 6 bases and J lost 2 bases. Germline V lookup: CDR1 DFQATT, CDR2 SNEGSKA (reference sequence). This CDR3 reads CSARGRTQETQYF. The CDR3 DNA sequence: TGCAGTGCCCGCGGGAGGACTCAAGAGACCCAGTACTTC.

This clonotype was picked up many times. V gene TRBV7-3 combines with J gene TRBJ2-2; D ambiguous. Germline values: CDR1 SGHTA, CDR2 FQGTGA. The CDR3 length is 15 residues. Between the trimmed V and J ends, which lost 5 bases and 2 bases, there was a span of 12 bases. CDR3 in DNA: TGTGCCAGCAGCCCCCTGGCGACCAACACCGGGGAGCTGTTTTTT. Translating gives CASSPLATNTGELFF.

This clonotype was seen at least ten times. The CDR3 sequence is CASSGVSEANYGYTF. DNA for the CDR3: TGTGCCAGCAGCGGGGTCTCAGAGGCTAACTATGGCTACACCTTC. This chain joins TRBV7-9 and TRBJ1-2; no firm D call. Looked up from germline, CDR1 is SEHNR and CDR2 is FQNEAQ (reference sequence). V was trimmed by 5 bases and J by 0 bases, leaving 13 bases between them. The CDR3 is 15 amino acids.

The V and J genes are TRBV10-2 and TRBJ2-3; 11 nucleotides line up with TRBD2. Looked up from germline, CDR1 is WSHSY and CDR2 is SAAADI. V lost 3 bases, J lost 5 bases, and 7 bases stayed unmatched. CDR3 length: 16 amino acids. The CDR3 region is CASSDHTSGRRDTQYF. In DNA form, the CDR3 reads TGCGCCAGCAGTGATCACACTAGCGGGAGAAGAGATACGCAGTATTTT.

This chain links TRBV7-9 with TRBJ2-3; D gene uncertain. Germline CDR1 is SEHNR and CDR2 is FQNEAQ (reference sequence). V lost 2 bases and J lost 5, with 8 bases in between. This CDR3 region has 13 residues. The CDR3 protein is CASSLIFEDTQYF. The CDR3 DNA follows: TGTGCCAGCAGCTTAATTTTTGAAGATACGCAGTATTTT. The full variable domain, in which reference TRBV7-9 and TRBJ2-3 provide the parts outside the CDR3, is DTGVSQNPRHKITKRGQNVTFRCDPISEHNRLYWYRQTLGQGPEFLTYFQNEAQLEKSRLLSDRFSAERPKGSFSTLEIQRTEQGDSAMYLCASSLIFEDTQYFGPGTRLTVL.

This clonotype was seen only a few times. The CDR3 DNA reads as TGTGCCAGCAGGCCGACAGGGGATAATTACGAGCAGTACTTC. Encoded protein: CASRPTGDNYEQYF. The rearrangement joins TRBV10-3 to TRBJ2-7, with 8 positions matching TRBD1. This CDR3 has 14 residues. Trimming took 10 bases from V and 4 from J; bases not matched to a gene: 12. Germline V gene lookup returns CDR1 ENHRY and CDR2 SYGVKD.

The sample holds a few counts of this clonotype. The chain couples TRBV10-3 to TRBJ1-5; a possible D gene is TRBD1 (5 bases). In germline, CDR1 is ENHRY, CDR2 SYGVKD. V was clipped by 10 bases and J by 5 bases, with 27 bases between them. The CDR3 extends over 17 amino acids. DNA of the CDR3: TGTGCCAGCAGCTACACCCTAGGGGAGGGCTTTGATCAGCCCCAGCATTTT. Its translation is CASSYTLGEGFDQPQHF.

This clonotype was counted many times. This rearrangement joins TRBV4-1 to TRBJ2-5, with TRBD2 matching 9 bases. Germline V lookup: CDR1 MGHRA, CDR2 YSYEKL. The ends lost 2 bases at V and 4 bases at J; junction bases unmatched: 11. The CDR3 sequence is 17 residues long. CDR3 sequence reads: CASSQWLAGVAGETQYF. The CDR3 DNA follows: TGCGCCAGCAGCCAATGGTTAGCGGGAGTCGCTGGAGAGACCCAGTACTTC.

To note about this clonotype: The junction and the germline gene differ at one end; a read error may be behind it. This chain links TRBV9 with TRBJ2-7; 9 bases are a match to TRBD2. The CDR3 loop spans 16 amino acids. Germline CDR1 SGDLS, CDR2 YYNGEE. Written as DNA, the CDR3 is TGTGCCAGCAGCGGCAGAACCGGGACTAGCTCCAACGAGCAGTACTTC. Its protein product is CASSGRTGTSSNEQYF. Full variable domain (outside the CDR3, taken from reference TRBV9 and TRBJ2-7): DSGVTQTPKHLITATGQRVTLRCSPRSGDLSVYWYQQSLDQGLQFLIQYYNGEERAKGNILERFSAQQFPDLHSELNLSSLELGDSALYFCASSGRTGTSSNEQYFGPGTRLTVT.

This clonotype was counted between two and nine times. V and J are TRBV10-1 and TRBJ2-3; D gene unclear. The germline V and J ends were trimmed by 0 bases and 2 bases, with 6 bases remaining between them. Germline CDR1 is WNHNN and CDR2 is SYGVQD (reference sequence). The CDR3 length is 14 residues. This CDR3 reads CASSESRSTDTQYF. The CDR3 DNA is TGCGCCAGCAGTGAGTCTCGGTCCACAGATACGCAGTATTTT.

At least ten counts were recorded for this clonotype. The chain uses TRBV4-1 and TRBJ2-7; 10 nucleotides agree with TRBD2. Germline trimming cut 5 bases from V and 2 bases from J; bases unmatched to any gene: 3. This CDR3 contains 14 residues. Germline assignment: CDR1 MGHRA and CDR2 YSYEKL. This CDR3 reads CASSFTSGAYEQYF. In DNA form, the CDR3 reads TGCGCCAGCAGCTTCACTAGCGGGGCCTACGAGCAGTACTTC.

This clonotype was seen more than once but under ten times. The chain couples TRBV7-9 to TRBJ2-7; tentatively, D is TRBD2 (5 bases). This CDR3 spans 14 amino acids. The V end lost 5 bases, the J end lost 4 bases, and 15 bases lay between the germline ends. Germline-derived CDR1 and CDR2 are SEHNR and FQNEAQ (reference sequence). The CDR3 bases are TGTGCCAGCAGCCTGGGAGTCTGGGCTTACGAGCAGTACTTC. Residues: CASSLGVWAYEQYF.

The V call is TRBV10-3, the J call TRBJ1-3, with D possibly matching TRBD1 (5 bases). The CDR3 consists of 16 residues. Trimming removed 5 bases from V and 0 bases from J, with 14 bases in between. Germline CDR1 reads ENHRY; CDR2 reads SYGVKD. CDR3 amino acids: CAISSGRQYSGNTIYF. Here the CDR3 DNA reads TGTGCCATCAGTTCTGGGCGACAGTACTCTGGAAACACCATATATTTT.

A note on this clonotype: One end of the junction does not line up with germline, which may come from a read error. V and J are TRBV7-9 and TRBJ1-1; 9 bases are a match to TRBD1. The V gene's germline CDR1 is SEHNR and CDR2 FQNEAQ (reference sequence). There are 11 residues in the CDR3. Written as DNA, the CDR3 is TGTGCCAGCAGCTTCTCGGGGACAGGGATTTTT. It codes for CASSFSGTGIF.

The CDR3 DNA follows: TGTGCCAGCAGTCAAGACAGGGGGCTTAACTATGGCTACACCTTC. Amino acids: CASSQDRGLNYGYTF. The V call is TRBV2, the J call TRBJ1-2; 10 nucleotides line up with TRBD1. From germline, CDR1 is SNHLY and CDR2 FYNNEI. V shed 5 bases, J shed 1 base, and the junction held 4 bases outside the gene matches. The CDR3 contains 15 residues.

The table lists this clonotype with many counts. The chain recombines TRBV2 with TRBJ2-7, with D tentatively TRBD1 or TRBD2 (6 bases each). V was trimmed by 7 bases and J by 2 bases, leaving 9 bases between them. The CDR3 is made up of 12 amino acids. Germline CDR1 reads SNHLY; CDR2 reads FYNNEI. This CDR3 is CASIGGTYEQYF. As DNA, the CDR3 is TGTGCCAGCATAGGGGGGACCTACGAGCAGTACTTC.

At least ten counts were recorded for this clonotype. The chain has TRBV29-1 and TRBJ2-7; tentative D call: TRBD2 (5 bases). This CDR3 contains 20 residues. V lost 6 bases and J lost 3, with 36 bases in between. Germline V lookup: CDR1 SQVTM, CDR2 ANQGSEA. The CDR3 spells CSVPPEEEKVDSGPDYEQYF. CDR3 DNA: TGCAGCGTCCCGCCCGAAGAGGAGAAGGTGGACTCCGGCCCGGACTACGAGCAGTACTTC.

The chain is built from TRBV29-1 and TRBJ1-6, with D unclear. V was pared by 7 bases and J by 0 bases, with 10 bases between. The germline CDR1 and CDR2 sequences are SQVTM and ANQGSEA. This CDR3 region has 14 residues. The DNA of the CDR3 is TGCAGCGCACGATCCGACTCCTATAATTCACCCCTCCACTTT. Residues: CSARSDSYNSPLHF. Variable domain in full (rest from reference TRBV29-1 and TRBJ1-6): SAVISQKPSRDICQRGTSLTIQCQVDSQVTMMFWYRQQPGQSLTLIATANQGSEATYESGFVIDKFPISRPNLTFSTLTVSNMSPEDSSIYLCSARSDSYNSPLHFGNGTRLTVT.

The table lists this clonotype with many counts. The chain recombines TRBV5-1 with TRBJ2-7; D is ambiguous. The CDR3 totals 14 residues. V lost 4 bases to trimming and J lost 5 bases, with 16 bases between them. Germline V gene sequence: CDR1 SGHRS, CDR2 YFSETQ. CDR3 sequence (DNA): TGCGCCAGCAGCATAATAGGGTTCACGGACGAGCAGTACTTC. Translation: CASSIIGFTDEQYF.